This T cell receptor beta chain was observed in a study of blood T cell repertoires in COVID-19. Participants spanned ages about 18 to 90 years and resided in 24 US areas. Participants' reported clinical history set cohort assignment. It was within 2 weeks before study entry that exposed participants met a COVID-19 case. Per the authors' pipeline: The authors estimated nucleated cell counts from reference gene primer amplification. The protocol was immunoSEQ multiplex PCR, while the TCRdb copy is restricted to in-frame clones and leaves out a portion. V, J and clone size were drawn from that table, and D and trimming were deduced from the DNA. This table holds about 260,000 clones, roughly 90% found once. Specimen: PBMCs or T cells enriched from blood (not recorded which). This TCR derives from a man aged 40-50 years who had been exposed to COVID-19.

The CDR3 loop is CASSLSFSAGEQFF. In DNA, the CDR3 is TGTGCCAGCAGCTTAAGCTTCTCAGCGGGGGAGCAGTTCTTC. This chain links TRBV7-6 with TRBJ2-1; 7 bases fit TRBD2. CDR3 size: 14 residues. Trimming took 2 bases from V and 10 from J; bases not matched to a gene: 8. The germline gives CDR1 SGHVS, CDR2 FNYEAQ.